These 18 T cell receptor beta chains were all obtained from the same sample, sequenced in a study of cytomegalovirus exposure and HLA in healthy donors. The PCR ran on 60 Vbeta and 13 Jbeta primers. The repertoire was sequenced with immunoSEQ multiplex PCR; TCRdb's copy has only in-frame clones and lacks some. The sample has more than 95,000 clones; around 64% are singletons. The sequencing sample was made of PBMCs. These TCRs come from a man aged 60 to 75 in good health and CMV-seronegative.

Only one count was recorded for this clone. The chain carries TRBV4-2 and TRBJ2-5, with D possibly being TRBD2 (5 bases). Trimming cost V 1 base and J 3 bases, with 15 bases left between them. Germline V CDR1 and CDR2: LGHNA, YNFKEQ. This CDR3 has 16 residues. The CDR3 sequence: CASSQGRLAVEETQYF. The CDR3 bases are TGTGCCAGCAGCCAAGGGAGGCTGGCTGTGGAAGAGACCCAGTACTTC.

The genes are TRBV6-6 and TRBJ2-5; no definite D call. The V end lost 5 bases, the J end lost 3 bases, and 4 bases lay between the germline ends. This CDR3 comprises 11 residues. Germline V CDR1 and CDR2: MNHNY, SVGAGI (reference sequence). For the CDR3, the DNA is TGTGCCAGCAGTCCTAAAGAGACCCAGTACTTC. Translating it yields CASSPKETQYF.

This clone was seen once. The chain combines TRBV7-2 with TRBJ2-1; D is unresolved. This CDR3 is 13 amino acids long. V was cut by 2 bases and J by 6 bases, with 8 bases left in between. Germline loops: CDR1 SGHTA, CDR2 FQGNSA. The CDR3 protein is CASSLSVFNEQFF. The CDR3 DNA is TGTGCCAGCAGCTTATCGGTTTTCAATGAGCAGTTCTTC.

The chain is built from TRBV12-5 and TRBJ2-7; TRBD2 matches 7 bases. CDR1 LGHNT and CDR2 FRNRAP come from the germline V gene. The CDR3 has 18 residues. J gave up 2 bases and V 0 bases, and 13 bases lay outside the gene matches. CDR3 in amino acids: CASGLVLGRGNWAYEQYF. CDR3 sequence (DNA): TGTGCTAGTGGTTTGGTTTTGGGGCGGGGGAATTGGGCCTACGAGCAGTACTTC. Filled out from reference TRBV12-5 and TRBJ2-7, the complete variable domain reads DARVTQTPRHKVTEMGQEVTMRCQPILGHNTVFWYRQTMMQGLELLAYFRNRAPLDDSGMPKDRFSAEMPDATLATLKIQPSEPRDSAVYFCASGLVLGRGNWAYEQYFGPGTRLTVT.

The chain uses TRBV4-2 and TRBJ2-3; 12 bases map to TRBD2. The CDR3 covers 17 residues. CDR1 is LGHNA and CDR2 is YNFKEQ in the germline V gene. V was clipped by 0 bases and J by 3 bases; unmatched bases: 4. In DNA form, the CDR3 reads TGTGCCAGCAGCCAAGAGTCTAGCGGGAGGGGAACAGATACGCAGTATTTT. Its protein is CASSQESSGRGTDTQYF.

The CDR3 protein is CASSFSGGEVETQYF. In DNA, the CDR3 is TGTGCCAGCAGTTTCTCTGGCGGGGAGGTAGAGACCCAGTACTTC. V gene TRBV28 combines with J gene TRBJ2-5; the D gene is possibly TRBD2 (6 bases). The CDR3 has 15 amino acids. Germline CDR1 and CDR2: MDHEN and SYDVKM. Trimming pared 3 bases from V and 4 bases from J, leaving 15 bases between.

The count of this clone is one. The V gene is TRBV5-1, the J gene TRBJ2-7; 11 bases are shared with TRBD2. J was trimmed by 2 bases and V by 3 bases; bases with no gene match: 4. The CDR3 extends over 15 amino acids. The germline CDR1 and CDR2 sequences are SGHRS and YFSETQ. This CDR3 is CASSSGTSGTYEQYF. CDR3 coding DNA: TGCGCCAGCAGCTCCGGGACTAGCGGTACCTACGAGCAGTACTTC.

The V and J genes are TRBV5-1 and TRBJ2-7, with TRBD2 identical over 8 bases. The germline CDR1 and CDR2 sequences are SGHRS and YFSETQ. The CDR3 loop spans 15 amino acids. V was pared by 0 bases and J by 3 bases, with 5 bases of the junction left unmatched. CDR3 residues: CASSLVASGFYEQYF. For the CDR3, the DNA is TGCGCCAGCAGCTTGGTGGCTAGCGGGTTCTACGAGCAGTACTTC.

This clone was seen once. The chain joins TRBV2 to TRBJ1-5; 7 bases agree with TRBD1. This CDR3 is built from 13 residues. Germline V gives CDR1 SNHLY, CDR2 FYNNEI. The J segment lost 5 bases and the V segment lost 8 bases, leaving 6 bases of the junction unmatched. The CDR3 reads CASGGQRDQPQHF. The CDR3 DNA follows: TGTGCCAGCGGGGGACAGCGCGATCAGCCCCAGCATTTT.

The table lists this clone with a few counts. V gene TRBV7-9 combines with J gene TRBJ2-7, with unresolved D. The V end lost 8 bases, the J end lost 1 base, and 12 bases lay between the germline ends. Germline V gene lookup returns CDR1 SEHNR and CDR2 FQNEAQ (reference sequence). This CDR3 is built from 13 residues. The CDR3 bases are TGTGCCAGCGGTGCGTCGTTTTCCTACGAGCAGTACTTC. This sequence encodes CASGASFSYEQYF.

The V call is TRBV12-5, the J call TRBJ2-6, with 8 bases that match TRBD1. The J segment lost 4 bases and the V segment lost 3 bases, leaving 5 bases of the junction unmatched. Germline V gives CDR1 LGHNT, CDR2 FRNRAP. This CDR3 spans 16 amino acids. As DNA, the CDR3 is TGTGCTAGTGGTTTACACAGGGGGTCCGGGGCCAACGTCCTGACTTTC. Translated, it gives CASGLHRGSGANVLTF.

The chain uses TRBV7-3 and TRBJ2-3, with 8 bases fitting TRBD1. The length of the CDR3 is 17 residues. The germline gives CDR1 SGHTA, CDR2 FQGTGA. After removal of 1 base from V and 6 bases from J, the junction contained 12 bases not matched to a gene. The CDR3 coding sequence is TGTGCCAGCAGCTTAAGGGAGACAGGGGCGGGATTGGATACGCAGTATTTT. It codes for CASSLRETGAGLDTQYF.

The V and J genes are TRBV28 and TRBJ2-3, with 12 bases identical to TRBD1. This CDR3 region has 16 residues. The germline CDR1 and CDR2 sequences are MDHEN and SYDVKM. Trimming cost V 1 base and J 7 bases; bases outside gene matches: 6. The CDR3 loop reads CASSLSGTGGLNTQYF. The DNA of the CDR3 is TGTGCCAGCAGTTTATCCGGGACAGGGGGCCTGAATACGCAGTATTTT.

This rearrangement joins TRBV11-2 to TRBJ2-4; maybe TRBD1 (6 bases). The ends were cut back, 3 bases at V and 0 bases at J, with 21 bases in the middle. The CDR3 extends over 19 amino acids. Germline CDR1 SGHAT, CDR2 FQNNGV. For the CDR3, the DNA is TGTGCCAGCAGCTTTTCCAGCGTAACAGGGACCCTAGCCAAAAACATTCAGTACTTC. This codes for CASSFSSVTGTLAKNIQYF.

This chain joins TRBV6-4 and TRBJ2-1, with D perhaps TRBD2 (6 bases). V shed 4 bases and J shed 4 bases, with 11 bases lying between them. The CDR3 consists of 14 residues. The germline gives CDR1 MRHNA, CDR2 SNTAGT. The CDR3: CASSVSGLYNEQFF. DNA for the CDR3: TGTGCCAGCAGTGTTAGCGGATTATACAATGAGCAGTTCTTC.

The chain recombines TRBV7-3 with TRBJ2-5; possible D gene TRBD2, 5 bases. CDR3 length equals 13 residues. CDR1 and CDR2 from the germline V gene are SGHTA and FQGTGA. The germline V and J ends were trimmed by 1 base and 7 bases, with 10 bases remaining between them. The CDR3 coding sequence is TGTGCCAGCAGCTTAAGGGAAGGAGGGACCCAGTACTTC. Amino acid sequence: CASSLREGGTQYF.

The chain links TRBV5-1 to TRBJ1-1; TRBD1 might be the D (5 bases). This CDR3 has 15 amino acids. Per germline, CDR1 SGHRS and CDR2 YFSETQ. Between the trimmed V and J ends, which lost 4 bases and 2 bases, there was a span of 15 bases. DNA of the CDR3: TGCGCCAGCAGCCAATTCGGGGGGAGTAACACTGAAGCTTTCTTT. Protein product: CASSQFGGSNTEAFF.

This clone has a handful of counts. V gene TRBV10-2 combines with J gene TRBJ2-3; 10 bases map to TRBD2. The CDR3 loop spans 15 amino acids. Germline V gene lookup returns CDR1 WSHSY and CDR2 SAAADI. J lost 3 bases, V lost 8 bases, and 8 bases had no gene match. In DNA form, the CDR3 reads TGCGCCAGCGACGCTAGCGGGGGTAAAACAGATACGCAGTATTTT. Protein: CASDASGGKTDTQYF.